This T cell receptor beta chain appears in the sequencing data of a study of T cells after yellow fever vaccination. One entry per CDR3 protein results from TCRdb running MiXCR on the 5' RACE reads. Of hundreds of thousands of distinct CDR3 sequences listed, approximately 13% are singletons. The clonotype originates from a man aged 25 to 45 who received the YFV17D yellow fever vaccine. Sample: PBMCs, taken on the day of the yellow fever booster vaccination.

The CDR3 nucleotides read TGCAGTGCTAGCTTCGGGACAGATACGCAGTATTTT. Translated: CSASFGTDTQYF. The chain is built from TRBV20-1 and TRBJ2-3; D gene unclear. Germline V lookup: CDR1 DFQATT, CDR2 SNEGSKA (reference sequence). This CDR3 spans 12 amino acids. Between the trimmed V and J ends, which lost 3 bases and 3 bases, there was a span of 7 bases.